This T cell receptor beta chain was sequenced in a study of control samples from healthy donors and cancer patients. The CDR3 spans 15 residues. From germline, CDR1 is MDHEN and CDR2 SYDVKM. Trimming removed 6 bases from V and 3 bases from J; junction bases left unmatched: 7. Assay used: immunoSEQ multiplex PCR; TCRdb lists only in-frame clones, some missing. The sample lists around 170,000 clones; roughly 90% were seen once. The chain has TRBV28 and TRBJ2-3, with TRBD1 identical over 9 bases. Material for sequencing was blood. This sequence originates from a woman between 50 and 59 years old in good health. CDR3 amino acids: CASSNPGTGTDTQYF. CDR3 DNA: TGTGCCAGCAGCAACCCCGGGACAGGGACAGATACGCAGTATTTT.